A selection of T cell receptor beta chains follows, all from one sample in a study of neurological immune-mediated disorders. One entry per CDR3 protein results from TCRdb running MiXCR on the 5' RACE reads. The repertoire holds tens of thousands of distinct CDR3 sequences, roughly 18% seen once, with 15% in the top ten. Sequenced: PBMCs. Every receptor here comes from a woman aged 40-49 years in good health. Each CDR3 is given with its conserved first and last residue. The order of the fields is CDR3 length, V gene, clone size, J gene, CDR3 protein. A clone size is listed for some rows: how often the clone was seen (once, few, many), or a class if it is expanded.

13	TRBV5-1	medium-sized	TRBJ1-5	CASRKDSNQPQHF
13	TRBV6-5	many	TRBJ1-2	CASSRGKEHGYTF
16	TRBV7-9	many	TRBJ2-1	CASSLPGQGLGNEQFF
17	TRBV12-3/TRBV12-4	many	TRBJ1-5	CASSPGRWDNSNQPQHF
14	TRBV7-6	few	TRBJ2-3	CASSSRGSTDTQYF
12	TRBV18	many	TRBJ1-1	CASSPQGFEAFF
17	TRBV5-1	.	TRBJ2-2	CASSLTSGGASTGCCFF
13	TRBV5-6	.	TRBJ1-1	CASSPTTQGNAFF
16	TRBV7-2	.	TRBJ1-2	CASSLGFSGTALSRTF
14	TRBV30	.	TRBJ2-6	CAWNWGTGANVLTF
13	TRBV27	many	TRBJ1-5	CASSLSSGLLQHF